These 10 T cell receptor beta chains came from one sample sequenced in a study of OX40 agonist ivuxolimab in advanced cancers. Sequencing was performed with immunoSEQ multiplex PCR; in TCRdb, only in-frame clones are kept and a portion is missing. This table holds about 67,000 clones, 87% found once. The sequencing here drew on CD4+ or CD8+ T cells sorted from blood, taken in a trial of the OX40 agonist ivuxolimab. The receptors derive from an adult with an advanced solid tumor such as melanoma, head and neck, liver or kidney cancer.

V gene TRBV27 combines with J gene TRBJ2-5, with 8 bases matching TRBD1. The CDR3 sequence is 16 residues long. CDR1 is MNHEY, CDR2 SMNVEV, per germline (reference sequence). The V gene end was trimmed by 6 bases and the J gene end by 5 bases; junction bases not matched to a gene: 14. The CDR3 DNA reads TGTGCCAGCAGCCGTCCCCCTCGGACAGGGCGGGAGACCCAGTACTTC. Encoded protein: CASSRPPRTGRETQYF.

The chain joins TRBV27 to TRBJ1-4; the D gene is possibly TRBD1 (6 bases). This CDR3 spans 15 amino acids. CDR1 is MNHEY, CDR2 SMNVEV, per germline (reference sequence). The V end lost 5 bases, the J end lost 5 bases, and 15 bases lay between the germline ends. This CDR3 reads CASSPQDSLNEKLFF. DNA for the CDR3: TGTGCCAGCAGTCCCCAGGACAGCTTGAATGAAAAACTGTTTTTT.

This rearrangement joins TRBV7-2 to TRBJ1-2, with D possibly being TRBD1 (5 bases). Trimming shortened V by 5 bases and J by 0 bases, and 13 bases separated the two germline ends. The V gene's germline CDR1 is SGHTA and CDR2 FQGNSA. This CDR3 is built from 15 residues. Here the CDR3 reads CASSQERGSNYGYTF. The CDR3, as DNA: TGTGCCAGCAGCCAAGAAAGGGGATCTAACTATGGCTACACCTTC.

CDR3 in DNA: TGTGCCTGGAGTTCCCAGGGACTTCGCTCTGGAAACACCATATATTTT. Residues: CAWSSQGLRSGNTIYF. The chain employs TRBV30 and TRBJ1-3; TRBD1 might be the D (5 bases). Germline CDR1 GTSNPN, CDR2 SVGIG (reference sequence). CDR3 length: 16 amino acids. Trimming stripped 2 bases from V and 0 bases from J, with 14 bases between.

The rearrangement links TRBV30 to TRBJ2-5; no clear D. V was clipped by 5 bases and J by 2 bases, with 6 bases between them. Germline V gene sequence: CDR1 GTSNPN, CDR2 SVGIG (reference sequence). CDR3 size: 11 residues. The CDR3 spells CAWSKQETQYF. As DNA, the CDR3 is TGTGCCTGGTCCAAGCAAGAGACCCAGTACTTC. The variable domain in full, completed from reference TRBV30 and TRBJ2-5, reads SQTIHQWPATLVQPVGSPLSLECTVEGTSNPNLYWYRQAAGRGLQLLFYSVGIGQISSEVPQNLSASRPQDRQFILSSKKLLLSDSGFYLCAWSKQETQYFGPGTRLLVL.

V and J are TRBV30 and TRBJ1-1; no clear D gene. The CDR3 contains 15 residues. V was trimmed by 2 bases and J by 4 bases, leaving 17 bases between them. Germline V gene lookup returns CDR1 GTSNPN and CDR2 SVGIG (reference sequence). CDR3 amino acids: CAWSPPGQVVTEAFF. CDR3 nucleotides: TGTGCCTGGAGTCCCCCCGGTCAGGTGGTCACTGAAGCTTTCTTT.

The chain uses TRBV7-9 and TRBJ1-2, with D perhaps TRBD1 (5 bases). The CDR3 sequence is 16 residues long. Germline V CDR1 and CDR2: SEHNR, FQNEAQ (reference sequence). V was cut by 1 base and J by 4 bases, with 16 bases left in between. The DNA for the CDR3 is TGTGCCAGCAGCTTAGGGTCTGGGGGACCACCCTATGGCTACACCTTC. Amino acid sequence: CASSLGSGGPPYGYTF.

This clone came up once. The rearrangement links TRBV10-3 to TRBJ1-2, with TRBD1 matching over 7 bases. This CDR3 is built from 16 residues. With 2 bases clipped from V and 4 bases from J, the junction kept 10 bases outside the gene matches. CDR1 and CDR2 (germline): ENHRY, SYGVKD. The CDR3 nucleotides read TGTGCCATCAGTGAGACGAGACAGGGAGCTCGCTATGGCTACACCTTC. This codes for CAISETRQGARYGYTF.

V gene TRBV28 combines with J gene TRBJ2-1; D unclear. CDR1 and CDR2 from the germline V gene are MDHEN and SYDVKM. V was clipped by 3 bases and J by 4 bases, with 10 bases between them. This CDR3 spans 14 amino acids. CDR3 protein: CASSLPDPYNEQFF. CDR3 nucleotides: TGTGCCAGCAGTTTGCCGGATCCTTACAATGAGCAGTTCTTC.

V is TRBV2 and J is TRBJ1-3; D unclear. CDR1 and CDR2 (germline): SNHLY, FYNNEI. Trimming shortened V by 4 bases and J by 0 bases, and 16 bases separated the two germline ends. The CDR3 spans 17 residues. Here the CDR3 reads CASSVKGMNLSGNTIYF. In DNA form, the CDR3 reads TGTGCCAGCAGTGTCAAGGGAATGAACCTCTCTGGAAACACCATATATTTT.